The 14 T cell receptor beta chains presented below share a single source sample, sequenced in a study of T cells after yellow fever vaccination. TCRdb recomputed calls from the 5' RACE reads with MiXCR, one row per CDR3 protein. The sample lists around 200,000 distinct CDR3 sequences, approximately 11% occurring once. Material: CD8+ T cells sorted from PBMCs, obtained 15 days after the yellow fever booster vaccination. The receptor set was obtained from a man younger than 30 who received the YFV17D yellow fever vaccine.

The chain has TRBV5-5 and TRBJ2-1; TRBD1 aligns across 9 bases. Germline V CDR1 and CDR2: SGHKS, YYEKEE (reference sequence). V lost 1 base and J lost 2; bases outside the gene matches: 4. The CDR3 contains 16 residues. Written as DNA, the CDR3 is TGTGCCAGCAGCTTGACCGGGACAGGGCCCTACAATGAGCAGTTCTTC. It specifies CASSLTGTGPYNEQFF.

The V and J genes are TRBV9 and TRBJ2-2; D is possibly TRBD2 (5 bases). There are 12 residues in the CDR3. V lost 6 bases and J 4 bases, leaving 7 bases between the germline ends. Germline assignment: CDR1 SGDLS and CDR2 YYNGEE. The CDR3 loop is CASIGSTGELFF. Written as DNA, the CDR3 is TGTGCCAGCATAGGGAGCACCGGGGAGCTGTTTTTT.

This clonotype was recorded a few times. V and J are TRBV9 and TRBJ2-3; no clear D. The CDR3 length is 13 residues. The V end lost 3 bases, the J end lost 5 bases, and 10 bases lay between the germline ends. Germline CDR1 reads SGDLS; CDR2 reads YYNGEE. The CDR3 DNA follows: TGTGCCAGCAGCGCCCCATCAGGAGATACGCAGTATTTT. Residues: CASSAPSGDTQYF.

The V call is TRBV7-9, the J call TRBJ1-2, with D unresolved. The CDR3 extends over 16 amino acids. The germline V gene has CDR1 SEHNR and CDR2 FQNEAQ (reference sequence). Trimming shortened V by 3 bases and J by 2 bases, and 16 bases separated the two germline ends. The CDR3 DNA sequence: TGTGCCAGCAGCTTTCCGGGGTGGAGCAGGAACTATGGCTACACCTTC. This encodes CASSFPGWSRNYGYTF.

The CDR3, as DNA: TGCGCCAGCAGCCGATCGACAGGGGTCGACGAAAAACTGTTTTTT. Protein: CASSRSTGVDEKLFF. The chain combines TRBV4-3 with TRBJ1-4; 8 nucleotides match TRBD1. Germline V CDR1 and CDR2: LGHNA, YSLEER. The trim removed 4 bases at V and 8 bases at J, leaving 9 bases unmatched. The length of the CDR3 is 15 residues.

This clonotype was seen only a few times. This chain joins TRBV24-1 and TRBJ1-2; D remains unclear. This CDR3 has 12 residues. V lost 1 base to trimming and J lost 8 bases, with 7 bases between them. CDR1 and CDR2 from the germline V gene are KGHDR and SFDVKD. The CDR3 protein is CATSDFELGYTF. The CDR3 coding sequence is TGTGCCACCAGTGATTTCGAGCTCGGCTACACCTTC.

This clonotype has more than one count but fewer than ten. CDR3 sequence (DNA): TGCAGTGCTTACCCTCGGGGGGAAAACTACGAGCAGTACTTC. Amino acid sequence: CSAYPRGENYEQYF. The chain combines TRBV20-1 with TRBJ2-7, with 7 bases lining up with TRBD2. This CDR3 is 14 amino acids long. From germline, CDR1 is DFQATT and CDR2 SNEGSKA (reference sequence). The junction had 10 bases not matched to a gene; V was cut back by 5 bases and J by 3 bases.

This clonotype appeared many times. The V call is TRBV7-2, the J call TRBJ2-5; the D gene could be TRBD1 or TRBD2 (5 bases each). This CDR3 comprises 14 residues. Trimming left V 5 bases short and J 4 bases short, with 14 bases between. Germline V lookup: CDR1 SGHTA, CDR2 FQGNSA. Written as DNA, the CDR3 is TGTGCCAGCAGCACAACCGGGACGGGAGAGACCCAGTACTTC. Its translation is CASSTTGTGETQYF.

This clonotype showed up just a few times. The chain links TRBV20-1 to TRBJ2-7; 11 nucleotides agree with TRBD2. The CDR3 consists of 13 residues. The V gene end was trimmed by 6 bases and the J gene end by 6 bases; junction bases not matched to a gene: 7. Germline CDR1 reads DFQATT; CDR2 reads SNEGSKA (reference sequence). CDR3 residues: CSALSGGASEQYV. DNA for the CDR3: TGCAGTGCCCTTAGCGGGGGGGCCTCCGAGCAGTACGTC.

This clonotype was detected only a few times. This chain joins TRBV12-3 or TRBV12-4 and TRBJ2-6, with D tentatively TRBD1 (5 bases). The CDR3 is made up of 14 amino acids. Trimming removed 6 bases at V and 0 bases at J, with 6 bases between. In DNA, the CDR3 is TGTGCCAGCAGAAGGGGCTCTGGGGCCAACGTCCTGACTTTC. This gives the protein CASRRGSGANVLTF.

This clonotype was detected only a few times. The chain joins TRBV9 to TRBJ2-3; 7 positions match TRBD1. J lost 1 base, V lost 4 bases, and 9 bases had no gene match. Germline V lookup: CDR1 SGDLS, CDR2 YYNGEE. The CDR3 has 16 amino acids. The CDR3, as DNA: TGTGCCAGCAGCCCCGGGACAGCCAGGGGCACAGATACGCAGTATTTT. The encoded protein is CASSPGTARGTDTQYF.

This clonotype was counted only a few times. The V call is TRBV5-6, the J call TRBJ2-7, with D possibly being TRBD1 (5 bases). CDR1 is SGHDT and CDR2 is YYEEEE in the germline V gene. V lost 2 bases and J 3 bases, leaving 6 bases between the germline ends. CDR3 length: 12 amino acids. CDR3 region: CASSLQVYEQYF. CDR3 nucleotide sequence: TGTGCCAGCAGCTTACAGGTCTACGAGCAGTACTTC.

The rearrangement joins TRBV7-2 to TRBJ2-3; possible D gene TRBD2, 7 bases. Per the germline V gene, CDR1 is SGHTA and CDR2 is FQGNSA. V was cut by 2 bases and J by 5 bases, with 14 bases left in between. This CDR3 is 15 amino acids long. CDR3 bases: TGTGCCAGCAGCTTATGGGGGGGCGGGTTAGATACGCAGTATTTT. This gives the protein CASSLWGGGLDTQYF.

This clonotype was observed a few times. This rearrangement joins TRBV6-2 or TRBV6-3 to TRBJ1-1; D might be TRBD1 (5 bases). Germline loops: CDR1 MNHEY, CDR2 SVGEGT. V lost 0 bases, J lost 4 bases, and 18 bases lay in between. CDR3 length equals 17 residues. The CDR3 loop reads CASSYSKTRALGTEAFF. CDR3 in DNA: TGTGCCAGCAGTTACTCGAAGACCAGGGCCCTGGGCACTGAAGCTTTCTTT.